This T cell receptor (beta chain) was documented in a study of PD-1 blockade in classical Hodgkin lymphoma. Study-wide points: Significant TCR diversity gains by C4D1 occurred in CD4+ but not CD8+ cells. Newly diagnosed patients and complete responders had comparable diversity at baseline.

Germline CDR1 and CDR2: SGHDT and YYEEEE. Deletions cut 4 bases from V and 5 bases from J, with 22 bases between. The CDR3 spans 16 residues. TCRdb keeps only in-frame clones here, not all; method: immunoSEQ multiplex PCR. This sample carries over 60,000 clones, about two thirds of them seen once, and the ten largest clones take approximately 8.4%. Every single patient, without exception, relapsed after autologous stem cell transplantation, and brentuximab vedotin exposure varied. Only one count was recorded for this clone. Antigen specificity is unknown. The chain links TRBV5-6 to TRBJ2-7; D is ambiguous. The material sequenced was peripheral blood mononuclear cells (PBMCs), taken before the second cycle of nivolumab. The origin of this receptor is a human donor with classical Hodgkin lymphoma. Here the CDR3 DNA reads TGTGCCAGCAGCCGGAACGGCGCTACGATGAACGACGAGCAGTACTTC. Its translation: CASSRNGATMNDEQYF. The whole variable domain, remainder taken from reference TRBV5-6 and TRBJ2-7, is DAGVTQSPTHLIKTRGQQVTLRCSPKSGHDTVSWYQQALGQGPQFIFQYYEEEERQRGNFPDRFSGHQFPNYSSELNVNALLLGDSALYLCASSRNGATMNDEQYFGPGTRLTVT.